This T cell receptor beta chain was sequenced for a study of CD8 T cells in ankylosing spondylitis. In the case of this clonotype: Its antigen is not known.

The germline gives CDR1 SGDLS, CDR2 YYNGEE. The V segment lost 4 bases and the J segment 3 bases; nucleotides outside the gene matches: 7. CDR3 size: 14 residues. Overall study findings and caveats: Past research had described some motif variants in reactive arthritis synovial fluid and blood. A TCR beta motif of 7 to 9 highly homologous variants seemed to mark ankylosing spondylitis blood. Matched synovial fluid from ankylosing spondylitis patients was reported to be enriched for disease-linked clones. The disease-linked clones had a CD8+ phenotype and low blood frequencies.

Quantitative 5'-RACE was performed with molecular barcodes, and it yielded the TCR beta libraries. TCRdb recomputed calls from the 5' RACE reads with MiXCR, one row per CDR3 protein. The data show some 220,000 distinct CDR3 sequences, about 6.7% seen once. What was sequenced was blood, either unsorted or a sorted T cell fraction (not recorded which). This clonotype originated in a male donor with ankylosing spondylitis. V usage is TRBV9 and J usage is TRBJ2-7; 7 bases line up with TRBD1. Here the CDR3 DNA reads TGTGCCAGCAGCTTACAGACAGGGAGCTACGAGCAGTACTTC. The encoded protein is CASSLQTGSYEQYF.